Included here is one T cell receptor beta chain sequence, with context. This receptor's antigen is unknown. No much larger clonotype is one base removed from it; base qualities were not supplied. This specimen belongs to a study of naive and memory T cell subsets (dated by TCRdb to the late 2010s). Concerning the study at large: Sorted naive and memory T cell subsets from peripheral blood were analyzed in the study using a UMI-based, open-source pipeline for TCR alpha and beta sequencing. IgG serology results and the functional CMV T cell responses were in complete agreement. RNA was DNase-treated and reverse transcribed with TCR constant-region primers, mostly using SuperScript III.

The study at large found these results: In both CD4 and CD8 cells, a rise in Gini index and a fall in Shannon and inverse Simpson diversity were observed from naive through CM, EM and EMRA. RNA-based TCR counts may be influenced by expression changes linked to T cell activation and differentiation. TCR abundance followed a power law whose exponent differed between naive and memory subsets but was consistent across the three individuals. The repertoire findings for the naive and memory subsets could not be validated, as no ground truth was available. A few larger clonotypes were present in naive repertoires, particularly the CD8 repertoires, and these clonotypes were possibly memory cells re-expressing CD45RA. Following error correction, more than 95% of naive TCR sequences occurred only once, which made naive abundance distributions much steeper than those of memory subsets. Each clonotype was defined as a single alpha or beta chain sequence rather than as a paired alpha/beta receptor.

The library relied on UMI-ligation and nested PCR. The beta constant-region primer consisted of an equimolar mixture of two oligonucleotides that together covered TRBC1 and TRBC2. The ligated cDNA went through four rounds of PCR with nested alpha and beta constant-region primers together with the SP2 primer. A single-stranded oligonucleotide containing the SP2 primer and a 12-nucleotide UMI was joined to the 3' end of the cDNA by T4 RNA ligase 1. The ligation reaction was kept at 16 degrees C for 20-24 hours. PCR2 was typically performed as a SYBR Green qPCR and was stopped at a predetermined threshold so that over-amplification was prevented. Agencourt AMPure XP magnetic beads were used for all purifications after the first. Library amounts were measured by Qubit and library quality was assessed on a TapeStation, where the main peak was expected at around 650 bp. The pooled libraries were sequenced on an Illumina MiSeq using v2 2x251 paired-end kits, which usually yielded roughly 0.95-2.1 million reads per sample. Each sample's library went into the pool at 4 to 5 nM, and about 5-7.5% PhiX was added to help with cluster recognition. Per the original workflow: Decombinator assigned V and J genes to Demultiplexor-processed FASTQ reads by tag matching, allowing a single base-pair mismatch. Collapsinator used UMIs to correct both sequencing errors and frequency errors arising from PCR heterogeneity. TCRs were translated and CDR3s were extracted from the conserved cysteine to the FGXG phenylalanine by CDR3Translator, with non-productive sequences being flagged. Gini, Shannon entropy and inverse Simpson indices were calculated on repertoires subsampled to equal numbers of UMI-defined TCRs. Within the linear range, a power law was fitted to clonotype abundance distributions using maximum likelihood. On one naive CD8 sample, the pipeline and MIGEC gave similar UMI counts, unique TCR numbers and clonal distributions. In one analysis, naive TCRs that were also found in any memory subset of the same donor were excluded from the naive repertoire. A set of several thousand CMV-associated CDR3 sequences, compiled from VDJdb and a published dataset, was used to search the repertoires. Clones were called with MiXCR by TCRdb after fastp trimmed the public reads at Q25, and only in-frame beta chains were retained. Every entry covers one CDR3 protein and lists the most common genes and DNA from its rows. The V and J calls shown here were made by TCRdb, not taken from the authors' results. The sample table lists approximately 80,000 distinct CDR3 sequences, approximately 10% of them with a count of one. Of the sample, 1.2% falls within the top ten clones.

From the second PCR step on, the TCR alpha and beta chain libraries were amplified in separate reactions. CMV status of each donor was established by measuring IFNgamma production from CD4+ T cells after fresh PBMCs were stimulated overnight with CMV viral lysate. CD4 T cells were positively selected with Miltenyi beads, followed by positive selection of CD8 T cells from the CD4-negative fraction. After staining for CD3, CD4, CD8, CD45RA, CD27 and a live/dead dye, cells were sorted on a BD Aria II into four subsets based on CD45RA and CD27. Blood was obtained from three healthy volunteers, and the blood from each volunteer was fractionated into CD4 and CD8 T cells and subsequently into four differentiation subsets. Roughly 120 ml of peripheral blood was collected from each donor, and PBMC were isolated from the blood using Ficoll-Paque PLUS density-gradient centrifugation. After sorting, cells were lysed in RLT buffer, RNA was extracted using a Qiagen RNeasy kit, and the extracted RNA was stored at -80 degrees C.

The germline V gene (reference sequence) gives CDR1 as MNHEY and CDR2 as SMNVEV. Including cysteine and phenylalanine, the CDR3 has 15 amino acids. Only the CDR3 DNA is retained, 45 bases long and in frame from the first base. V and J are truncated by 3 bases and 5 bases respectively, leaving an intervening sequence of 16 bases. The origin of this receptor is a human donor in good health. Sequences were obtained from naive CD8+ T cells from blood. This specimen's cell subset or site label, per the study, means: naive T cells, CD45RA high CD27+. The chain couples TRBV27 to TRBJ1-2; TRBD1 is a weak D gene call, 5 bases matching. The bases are TGTGCCAGCAGTTTCTCCCTCGGGACGGATTATGGCTACACCTTC. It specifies CASSFSLGTDYGYTF.